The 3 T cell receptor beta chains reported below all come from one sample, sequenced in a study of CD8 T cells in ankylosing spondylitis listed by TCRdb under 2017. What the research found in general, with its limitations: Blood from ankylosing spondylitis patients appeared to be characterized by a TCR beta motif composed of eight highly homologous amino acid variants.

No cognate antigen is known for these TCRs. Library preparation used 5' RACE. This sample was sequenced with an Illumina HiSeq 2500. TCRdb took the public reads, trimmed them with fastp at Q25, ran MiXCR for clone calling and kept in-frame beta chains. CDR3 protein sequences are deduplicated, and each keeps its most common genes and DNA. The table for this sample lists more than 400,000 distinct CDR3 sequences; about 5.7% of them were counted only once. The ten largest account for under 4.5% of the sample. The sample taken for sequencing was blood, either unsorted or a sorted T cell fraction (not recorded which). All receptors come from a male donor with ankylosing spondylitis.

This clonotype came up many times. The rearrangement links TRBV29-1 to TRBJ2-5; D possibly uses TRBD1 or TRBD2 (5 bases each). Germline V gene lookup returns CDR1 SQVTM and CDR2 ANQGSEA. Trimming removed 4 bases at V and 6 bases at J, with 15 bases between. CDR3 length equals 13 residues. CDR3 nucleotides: TGCAGCGTTGGAGGGCCGAAGGGGAAGACCCAGTACTTC. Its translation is CSVGGPKGKTQYF.

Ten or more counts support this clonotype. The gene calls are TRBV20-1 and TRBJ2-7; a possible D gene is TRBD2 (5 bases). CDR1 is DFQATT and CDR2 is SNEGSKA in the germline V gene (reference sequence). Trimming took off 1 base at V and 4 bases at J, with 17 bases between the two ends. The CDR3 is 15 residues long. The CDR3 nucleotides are TGCAGTGCTAGAGGGGCTCCGGGAAGGGAGTACGAGCAGTACTTC. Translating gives CSARGAPGREYEQYF.

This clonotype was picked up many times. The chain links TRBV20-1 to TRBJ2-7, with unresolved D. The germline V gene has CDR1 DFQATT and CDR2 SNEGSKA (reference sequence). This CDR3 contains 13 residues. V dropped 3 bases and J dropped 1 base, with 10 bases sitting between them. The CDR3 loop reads CSARTTISYEQYF. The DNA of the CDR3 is TGCAGTGCTAGGACGACAATATCCTACGAGCAGTACTTC.